This T cell receptor (beta chain) is from a study of blood T cell repertoires in COVID-19. Donors were grouped by their self-reported clinical history. The table came from immunoSEQ multiplex PCR; TCRdb's copy has only in-frame clones and leaves some out. The sample includes approximately 340,000 clones, roughly 92% of them seen just once. This clone was counted once. This TCR was recovered from a woman in her 40s who had been exposed to COVID-19. The specimen was PBMCs or T cells enriched from blood (not recorded which).

The CDR3 reads CATAGTVDTGELFF. DNA of the CDR3: TGTGCCACCGCGGGGACGGTCGACACCGGGGAGCTGTTTTTT. This rearrangement joins TRBV19 to TRBJ2-2, with a possible D match to TRBD2 (6 bases). V dropped 10 bases and J dropped 3 bases, with 15 bases sitting between them. CDR1 is LNHDA and CDR2 is SQIVND in the germline V gene (reference sequence). The CDR3 contains 14 residues.